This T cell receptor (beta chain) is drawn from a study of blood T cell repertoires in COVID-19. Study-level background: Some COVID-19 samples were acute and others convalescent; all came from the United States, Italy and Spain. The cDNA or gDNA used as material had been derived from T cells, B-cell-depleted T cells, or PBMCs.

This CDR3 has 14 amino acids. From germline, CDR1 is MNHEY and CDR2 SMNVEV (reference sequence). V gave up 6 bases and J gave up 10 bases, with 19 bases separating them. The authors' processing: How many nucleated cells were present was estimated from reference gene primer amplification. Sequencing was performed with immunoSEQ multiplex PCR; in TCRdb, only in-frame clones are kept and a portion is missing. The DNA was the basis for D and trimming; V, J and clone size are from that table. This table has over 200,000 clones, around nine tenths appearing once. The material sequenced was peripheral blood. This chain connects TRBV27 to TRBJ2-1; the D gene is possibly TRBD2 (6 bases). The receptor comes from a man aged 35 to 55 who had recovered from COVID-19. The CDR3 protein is CASRYGSGNGEQFF. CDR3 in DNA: TGTGCCAGCAGGTACGGGAGTGGGAATGGGGAGCAGTTCTTC.